These 23 T cell receptor beta chains originate from one sample sequenced in a study of blood T cell repertoires in COVID-19. Only in-frame clones appear in the TCRdb table, and some are missing; sequencing was by immunoSEQ multiplex PCR. The sample consists of just under 350,000 clones, about 86% of them appearing once. Material: peripheral blood. These receptors were taken from a man aged 25 to 40 with active or convalescent COVID-19.

The CDR3 DNA sequence: TGTGCCAGCAGCCAGAACAGCCCGCCCCAGCATTTT. It codes for CASSQNSPPQHF. The rearrangement joins TRBV2 to TRBJ1-5, with no clear D. Germline-derived CDR1 and CDR2 are SNHLY and FYNNEI. The V gene lost 6 bases and the J gene lost 9 bases, with 12 bases spanning the gap. This CDR3 spans 12 amino acids.

V gene TRBV4-1 combines with J gene TRBJ1-5; D is uncertain. Trimming left V 0 bases short and J 7 bases short, with 7 bases between. The CDR3 loop spans 13 amino acids. Per germline, CDR1 MGHRA and CDR2 YSYEKL. The DNA of the CDR3 is TGCGCCAGCAGCCAAGATCGGGGACAGCCCCAGCATTTT. This encodes CASSQDRGQPQHF.

The chain employs TRBV4-3 and TRBJ2-3; tentatively, D is TRBD2 (5 bases). Germline V gives CDR1 LGHNA, CDR2 YSLEER. The CDR3 runs 17 residues. Trimming removed 0 bases at V and 0 bases at J, with 13 bases between. The CDR3 nucleotides read TGCGCCAGCAGCCAAGATGGCGGGCCTTCTAGCACAGATACGCAGTATTTT. Translation: CASSQDGGPSSTDTQYF.

This rearrangement joins TRBV11-3 to TRBJ1-5; the D gene is possibly TRBD1 (6 bases). The length of the CDR3 is 15 residues. V was trimmed by 2 bases and J by 6 bases, leaving 14 bases between them. CDR1 and CDR2 (germline): SGHNT, YENEEA. The CDR3 nucleotides are TGTGCCAGCAGCTTATTAATCAGGGGAGCTCAGCCCCAGCATTTT. It specifies CASSLLIRGAQPQHF. Using reference TRBV11-3 and TRBJ1-5 for the parts outside the CDR3, the full variable domain is EAGVVQSPRYKIIEKKQPVAFWCNPISGHNTLYWYLQNLGQGPELLIRYENEEAVDDSQLPKDRFSAERLKGVDSTLKIQPAELGDSAVYLCASSLLIRGAQPQHFGDGTRLSIL.

The V call is TRBV28, the J call TRBJ1-2; D is unclear. The germline V gene encodes CDR1 MDHEN and CDR2 SYDVKM. Trimming stripped 3 bases from V and 4 bases from J, with 12 bases between. This CDR3 region has 14 residues. The CDR3 protein is CASSLMEAPYGYTF. CDR3 sequence (DNA): TGTGCCAGCAGTTTGATGGAGGCACCCTATGGCTACACCTTC.

This clone was seen a single time. The rearrangement uses TRBV7-3 and TRBJ2-3, with D unresolved. Germline loops: CDR1 SGHTA, CDR2 FQGTGA. The CDR3 is made up of 13 amino acids. The V end lost 1 base, the J end lost 4 bases, and 6 bases lay between the germline ends. CDR3 protein: CASSLSAADTQYF. The CDR3 nucleotides are TGTGCCAGCAGCTTAAGCGCCGCAGATACGCAGTATTTT.

The V call is TRBV4-2, the J call TRBJ1-4, with a weak D call TRBD1 (6 bases). Germline V gene sequence: CDR1 LGHNA, CDR2 YNFKEQ. The CDR3 spans 14 residues. V gave up 2 bases and J gave up 8 bases, with 12 bases separating them. The CDR3 region is CASSQQGQGEKLFF. CDR3 in DNA: TGTGCCAGCAGCCAACAGGGGCAGGGGGAAAAACTGTTTTTT.

The sample holds a few counts of this clone. The chain uses TRBV7-9 and TRBJ2-1, with a possible D match to TRBD2 (5 bases). This CDR3 region has 15 residues. Germline loops: CDR1 SEHNR, CDR2 FQNEAQ (reference sequence). V was clipped by 4 bases and J by 10 bases, with 20 bases between them. DNA for the CDR3: TGTGCCAGCAGCTCCTTGGGTAGCGAGTTGGTGGAGCAGTTCTTC. Translated, it gives CASSSLGSELVEQFF.

The J gene is TRBJ1-3, the V gene TRBV9; no firm D call. Germline V gives CDR1 SGDLS, CDR2 YYNGEE. Trimming took 0 bases from V and 0 from J, leaving 10 bases between them. The CDR3 is 16 amino acids. This CDR3 reads CASSVENRVSGNTIYF. CDR3 DNA sequence: TGTGCCAGCAGCGTAGAAAACAGAGTCTCTGGAAACACCATATATTTT.

The chain links TRBV4-1 to TRBJ1-4, with 9 bases fitting TRBD1. V was pared by 3 bases and J by 4 bases, with 9 bases of the junction left unmatched. This CDR3 is built from 17 residues. CDR1 and CDR2 from the germline V gene are MGHRA and YSYEKL. This chain's CDR3 is CASSQNDRGGGNEKLFF. The CDR3 nucleotides are TGCGCCAGCAGCCAGAACGACAGGGGGGGAGGTAATGAAAAACTGTTTTTT.

This clone has just a few counts. The gene calls are TRBV19 and TRBJ1-5, with TRBD1 identical over 7 bases. V lost 10 bases to trimming and J lost 9 bases; unmatched junction nucleotides: 18. Germline-derived CDR1 and CDR2 are LNHDA and SQIVND (reference sequence). This CDR3 is built from 15 residues. The chain's CDR3 is CATPYPGSGGGPQHF. As DNA, the CDR3 is TGTGCCACCCCTTATCCCGGTTCAGGGGGTGGGCCCCAGCATTTT.

The rearrangement links TRBV12-3 or TRBV12-4 to TRBJ2-1, with 12 positions matching TRBD2. This CDR3 comprises 13 residues. V gave up 5 bases and J gave up 9 bases; unmatched junction bases: 2. The CDR3 loop is CASSLTSGGEQFF. CDR3 coding DNA: TGTGCCAGCAGTCTGACTAGCGGGGGTGAGCAGTTCTTC.

The chain employs TRBV24-1 and TRBJ1-5; tentative D call: TRBD1 (6 bases). Germline assignment: CDR1 KGHDR and CDR2 SFDVKD. V lost 9 bases, J lost 10 bases, and 12 bases lay in between. CDR3 size: 11 residues. The CDR3 protein is CATAGQFPQHF. In DNA, the CDR3 is TGTGCCACCGCCGGACAGTTCCCCCAGCATTTT.

The chain carries TRBV7-2 and TRBJ1-3, with a tentative D call TRBD1 (5 bases). V lost 5 bases to trimming and J lost 0 bases, with 11 bases between them. The CDR3 loop spans 15 amino acids. Germline V gene data show CDR1 as SGHTA and CDR2 as FQGNSA. As DNA, the CDR3 is TGTGCCAGCAGCCGTTCGACAGACTCTGGAAACACCATATATTTT. Protein: CASSRSTDSGNTIYF.

The V call is TRBV12-2, the J call TRBJ1-2; whether TRBD1, the table's D call, matches the DNA was not checked. TRBV12-2 constitutes a pseudogene. This CDR3 has 13 amino acids. Here the CDR3 DNA reads TGTGCAAGTCGCTTGGACAGTAACTATGGCTACACCTTC. Protein sequence: CASRLDSNYGYTF.

The V gene is TRBV29-1, the J gene TRBJ2-1; D call uncertain. Germline V CDR1 and CDR2: SQVTM, ANQGSEA. This CDR3 comprises 14 residues. Deletions cut 7 bases from V and 0 bases from J, with 13 bases between. The CDR3 loop reads CSGGYRVSYNEQFF. CDR3 nucleotides: TGCAGCGGTGGGTACCGGGTCTCCTACAATGAGCAGTTCTTC.

This clone was recorded a few times. V gene TRBV6-6 combines with J gene TRBJ1-5, with 7 bases fitting TRBD1. The germline CDR1 and CDR2 sequences are MNHNY and SVGAGI (reference sequence). V lost 2 bases to trimming and J lost 5 bases; unmatched junction nucleotides: 3. The CDR3 contains 14 residues. DNA for the CDR3: TGTGCCAGCAGTTACAGGCAGGGGGATCAGCCCCAGCATTTT. Protein: CASSYRQGDQPQHF.

The chain uses TRBV6-6 and TRBJ1-2; 10 bases are a match to TRBD1. The germline gives CDR1 MNHNY, CDR2 SVGAGI (reference sequence). The CDR3 extends over 15 amino acids. The junction had 10 bases not matched to a gene; V was cut back by 7 bases and J by 5 bases. The CDR3 protein is CASIPGQGPHYGYTF. The CDR3 DNA is TGTGCCAGCATACCGGGACAGGGGCCACATTATGGCTACACCTTC.

This chain joins TRBV9 and TRBJ1-4, with D unclear. The germline V and J ends were trimmed by 0 bases and 0 bases, with 15 bases remaining between them. The CDR3 totals 18 residues. The germline gives CDR1 SGDLS, CDR2 YYNGEE. Here the CDR3 reads CASSVASPGITTNEKLFF. CDR3 sequence (DNA): TGTGCCAGCAGCGTAGCTTCCCCCGGGATCACAACTAATGAAAAACTGTTTTTT.

The CDR3 nucleotides are TGTGCCAGCAGTCTGACAGGGACGAACTATGGCTACACCTTC. Its protein product is CASSLTGTNYGYTF. The chain is built from TRBV28 and TRBJ1-2, with 7 bases matching TRBD1. Trimming took 5 bases from V and 2 from J; bases not matched to a gene: 5. Germline lookup yields CDR1 MDHEN and CDR2 SYDVKM. This CDR3 spans 14 amino acids.

Ten or more counts support this clone. The CDR3 here is CASSPRWTSGRARVDEQFF. CDR3 DNA sequence: TGTGCCAGCAGTCCTCGATGGACTAGCGGGAGGGCCCGAGTCGATGAGCAGTTCTTC. The genes are TRBV28 and TRBJ2-1; 15 nucleotides align to TRBD2. The CDR3 extends over 19 amino acids. Trimming at V came to 5 bases and at J to 8 bases, leaving 16 bases not matched to a gene. CDR1 MDHEN and CDR2 SYDVKM come from the germline V gene.

The chain carries TRBV5-1 and TRBJ1-1; D is perhaps TRBD1 (6 bases). Germline-derived CDR1 and CDR2 are SGHRS and YFSETQ. The CDR3 runs 16 residues. Trimming removed 4 bases from V and 2 bases from J, with 18 bases in between. Here the CDR3 reads CASSQTGTRPNTEAFF. CDR3 coding DNA: TGCGCCAGCAGCCAAACCGGGACACGTCCCAACACTGAAGCTTTCTTT.

V usage is TRBV3-1 (or the pseudogene TRBV3-2) and J usage is TRBJ2-7; 8 bases agree with TRBD2. Germline-derived CDR1 and CDR2 are LGHDT and YNNKEL (reference sequence). V lost 0 bases, J lost 7 bases, and 8 bases stayed unmatched. The CDR3 extends over 15 amino acids. The CDR3 DNA is TGTGCCAGCAGCCAAGATGAGTTTCGGGGGGGTGAGCAGTACTTC. Protein: CASSQDEFRGGEQYF.